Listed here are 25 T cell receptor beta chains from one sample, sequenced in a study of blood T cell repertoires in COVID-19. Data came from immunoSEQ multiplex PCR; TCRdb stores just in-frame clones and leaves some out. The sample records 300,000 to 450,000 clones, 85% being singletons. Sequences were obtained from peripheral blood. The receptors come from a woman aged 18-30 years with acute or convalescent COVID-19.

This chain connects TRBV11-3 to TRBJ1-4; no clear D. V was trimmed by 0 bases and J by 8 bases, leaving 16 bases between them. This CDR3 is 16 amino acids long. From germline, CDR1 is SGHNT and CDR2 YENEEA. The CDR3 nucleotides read TGTGCCAGCAGCTTAGAAAAAGGGAGCAGTCAAGAAAAACTGTTTTTT. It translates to CASSLEKGSSQEKLFF.

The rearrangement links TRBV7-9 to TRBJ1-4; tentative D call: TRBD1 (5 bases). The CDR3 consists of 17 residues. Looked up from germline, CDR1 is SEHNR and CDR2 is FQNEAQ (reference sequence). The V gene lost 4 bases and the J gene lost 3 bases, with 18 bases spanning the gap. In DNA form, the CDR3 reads TGTGCCAGCAGCTCACGCCAGGGTCTAGGGGCTAATGAAAAACTGTTTTTT. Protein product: CASSSRQGLGANEKLFF.

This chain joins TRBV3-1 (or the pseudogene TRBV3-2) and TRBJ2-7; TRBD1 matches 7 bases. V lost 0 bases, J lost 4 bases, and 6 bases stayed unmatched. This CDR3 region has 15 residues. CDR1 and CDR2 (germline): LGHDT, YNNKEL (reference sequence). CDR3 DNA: TGTGCCAGCAGCCAAGAATGGACAGGAGCGTACGAGCAGTACTTC. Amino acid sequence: CASSQEWTGAYEQYF.

The CDR3 region has the DNA TGCGCCAGCAGCCCGAGGGGGTCTAGCGGGAGTATGATCGAAGAGCAGTTCTTC. Translated, it gives CASSPRGSSGSMIEEQFF. The gene calls are TRBV5-1 and TRBJ2-1; 10 positions match TRBD2. Germline CDR1 is SGHRS and CDR2 is YFSETQ. With V trimmed by 4 bases and J by 10 bases, 20 bases remained unmatched. The CDR3 length is 18 residues.

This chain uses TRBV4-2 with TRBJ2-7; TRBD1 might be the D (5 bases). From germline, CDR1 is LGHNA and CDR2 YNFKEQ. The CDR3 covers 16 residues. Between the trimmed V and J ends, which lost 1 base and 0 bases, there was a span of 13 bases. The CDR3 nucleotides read TGTGCCAGCAGCCAAGGATCTGGCGGACACTCCTACGAGCAGTACTTC. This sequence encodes CASSQGSGGHSYEQYF.

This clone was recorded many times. In nucleotides, the CDR3 is TGTGCCAGTAGTACCCCACCTACCCACAGGGAAAGGAGTGCTTTCTTT. As protein: CASSTPPTHRERSAFF. V and J are TRBV19 and TRBJ1-1, with D perhaps TRBD1 (6 bases). V was shortened by 4 bases and J by 11 bases, with 26 bases between the two germline ends. CDR1 is LNHDA, CDR2 SQIVND, per germline (reference sequence). The CDR3 covers 16 residues.

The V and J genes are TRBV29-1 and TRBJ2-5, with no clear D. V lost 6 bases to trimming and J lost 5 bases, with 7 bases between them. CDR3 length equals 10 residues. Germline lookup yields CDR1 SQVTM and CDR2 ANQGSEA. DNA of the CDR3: TGCAGCGTCGAGGTCGAGACCCAGTACTTC. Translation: CSVEVETQYF.

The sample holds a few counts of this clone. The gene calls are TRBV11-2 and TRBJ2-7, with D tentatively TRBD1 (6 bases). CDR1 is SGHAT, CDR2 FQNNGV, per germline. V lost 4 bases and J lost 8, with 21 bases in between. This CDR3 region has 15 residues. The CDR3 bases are TGTGCCAGCAGCTCCTCACAGGGACCCAAGGACCAGCAGTACTTC. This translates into CASSSSQGPKDQQYF.

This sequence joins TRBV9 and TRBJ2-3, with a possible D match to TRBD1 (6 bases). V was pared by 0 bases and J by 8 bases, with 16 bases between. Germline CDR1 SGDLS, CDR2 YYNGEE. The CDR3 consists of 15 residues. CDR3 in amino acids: CASSVALIPDSTQYF. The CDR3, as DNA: TGTGCCAGCAGCGTAGCCCTTATACCGGACAGTACGCAGTATTTT. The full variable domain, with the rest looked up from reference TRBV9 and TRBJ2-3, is DSGVTQTPKHLITATGQRVTLRCSPRSGDLSVYWYQQSLDQGLQFLIQYYNGEERAKGNILERFSAQQFPDLHSELNLSSLELGDSALYFCASSVALIPDSTQYFGPGTRLTVL.

The CDR3 here is CASSPYSSYRFF. The CDR3 DNA is TGTGCCAGCAGTCCCTACTCTAGTTATCGGTTCTTC. This chain links TRBV28 with TRBJ2-1; D ambiguous. CDR3 length: 12 residues. The V end lost 5 bases, the J end lost 15 bases, and 17 bases lay between the germline ends. Germline CDR1 MDHEN, CDR2 SYDVKM.

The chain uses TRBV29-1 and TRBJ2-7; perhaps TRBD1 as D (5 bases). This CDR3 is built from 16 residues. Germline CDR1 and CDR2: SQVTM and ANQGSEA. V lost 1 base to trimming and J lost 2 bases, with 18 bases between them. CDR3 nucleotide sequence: TGCAGCGTTGAAGGTCCGTCGGGCAGGGCGACCTACGAGCAGTACTTC. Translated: CSVEGPSGRATYEQYF.

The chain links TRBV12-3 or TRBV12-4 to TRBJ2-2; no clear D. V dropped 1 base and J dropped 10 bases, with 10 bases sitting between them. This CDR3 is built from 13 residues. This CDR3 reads CASSLGLFEELFF. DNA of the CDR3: TGTGCCAGCAGTTTAGGACTTTTCGAGGAGCTGTTTTTT.

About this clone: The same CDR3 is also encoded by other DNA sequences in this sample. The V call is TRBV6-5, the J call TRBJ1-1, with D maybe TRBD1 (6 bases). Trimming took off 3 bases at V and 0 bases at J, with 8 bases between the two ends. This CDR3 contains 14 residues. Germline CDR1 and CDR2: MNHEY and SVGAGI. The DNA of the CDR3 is TGTGCCAGCAGTTATAGGGGGTTGAACACTGAAGCTTTCTTT. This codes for CASSYRGLNTEAFF.

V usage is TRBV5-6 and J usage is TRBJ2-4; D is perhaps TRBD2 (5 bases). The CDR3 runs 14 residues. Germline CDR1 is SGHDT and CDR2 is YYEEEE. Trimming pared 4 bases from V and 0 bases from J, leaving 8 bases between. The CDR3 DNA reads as TGTGCCAGCAGCCCCGGACTAGCCAAAAACATTCAGTACTTC. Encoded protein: CASSPGLAKNIQYF.

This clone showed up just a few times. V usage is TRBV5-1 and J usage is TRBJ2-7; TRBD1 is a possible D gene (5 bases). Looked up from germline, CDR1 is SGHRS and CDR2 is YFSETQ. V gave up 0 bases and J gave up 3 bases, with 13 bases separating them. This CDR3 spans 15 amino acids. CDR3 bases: TGCGCCAGCAGCTTGGGACAGTCTAGGATCTACGAGCAGTACTTC. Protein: CASSLGQSRIYEQYF.

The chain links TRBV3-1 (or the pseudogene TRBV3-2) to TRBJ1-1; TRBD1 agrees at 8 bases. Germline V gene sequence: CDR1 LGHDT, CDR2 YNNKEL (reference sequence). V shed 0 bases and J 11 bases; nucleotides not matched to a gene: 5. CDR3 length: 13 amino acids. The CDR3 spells CASSQDYRGDAFF. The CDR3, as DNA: TGTGCCAGCAGCCAAGATTACAGGGGGGATGCTTTCTTT.

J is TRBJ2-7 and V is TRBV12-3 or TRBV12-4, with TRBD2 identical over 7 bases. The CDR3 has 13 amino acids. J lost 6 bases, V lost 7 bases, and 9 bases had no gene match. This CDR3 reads CASTMGGLREQYF. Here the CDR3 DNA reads TGTGCCAGCACCATGGGGGGGTTGCGCGAGCAGTACTTC.

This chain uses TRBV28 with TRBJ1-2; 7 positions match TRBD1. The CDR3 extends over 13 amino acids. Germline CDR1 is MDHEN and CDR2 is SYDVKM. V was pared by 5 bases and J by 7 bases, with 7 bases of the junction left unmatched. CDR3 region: CASSPRQGGGYTF. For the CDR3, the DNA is TGTGCCAGCAGTCCCAGACAGGGAGGTGGCTACACCTTC.

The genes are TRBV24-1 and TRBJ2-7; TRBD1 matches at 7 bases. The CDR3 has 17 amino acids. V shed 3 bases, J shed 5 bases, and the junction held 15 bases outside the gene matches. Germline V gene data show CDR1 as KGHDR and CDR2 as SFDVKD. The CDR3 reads CATSDTGTALRENEQYF. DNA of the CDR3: TGTGCCACCAGTGATACCGGGACAGCTCTACGAGAAAACGAGCAGTACTTC.

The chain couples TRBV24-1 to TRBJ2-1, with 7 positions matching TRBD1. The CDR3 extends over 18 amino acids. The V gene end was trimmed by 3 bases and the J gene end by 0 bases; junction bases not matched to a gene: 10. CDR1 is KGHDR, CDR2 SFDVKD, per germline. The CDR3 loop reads CATSDATGTDFSYNEQFF. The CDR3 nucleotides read TGTGCCACCAGTGATGCAACCGGGACAGATTTCTCCTACAATGAGCAGTTCTTC.

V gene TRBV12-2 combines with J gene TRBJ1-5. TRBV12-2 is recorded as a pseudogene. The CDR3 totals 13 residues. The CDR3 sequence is CASRHGGSQPQHF. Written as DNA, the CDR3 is TGTGCAAGTCGCCATGGCGGTTCTCAGCCCCAGCATTTT.

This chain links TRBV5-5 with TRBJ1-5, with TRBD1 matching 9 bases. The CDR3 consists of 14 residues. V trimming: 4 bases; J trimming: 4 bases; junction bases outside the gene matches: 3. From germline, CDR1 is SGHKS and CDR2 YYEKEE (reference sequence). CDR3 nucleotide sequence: TGTGCCAGCAGCCCCGGGACAGGGAATCAGCCCCAGCATTTT. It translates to CASSPGTGNQPQHF.

The chain's CDR3 is CASSLGLLDTEAFF. CDR3 coding DNA: TGTGCCAGCAGCTTGGGGCTGTTGGACACTGAAGCTTTCTTT. The rearrangement links TRBV5-4 to TRBJ1-1; D is ambiguous. Germline CDR1 is SGHNT and CDR2 is YYREEE (reference sequence). The CDR3 has 14 residues. V lost 0 bases and J lost 3, with 9 bases in between.

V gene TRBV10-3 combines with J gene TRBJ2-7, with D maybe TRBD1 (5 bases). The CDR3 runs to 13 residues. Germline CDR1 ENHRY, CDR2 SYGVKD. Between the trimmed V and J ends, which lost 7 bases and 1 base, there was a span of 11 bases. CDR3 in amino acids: CAITEGESYEQYF. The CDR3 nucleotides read TGTGCCATCACCGAAGGGGAATCCTACGAGCAGTACTTC.

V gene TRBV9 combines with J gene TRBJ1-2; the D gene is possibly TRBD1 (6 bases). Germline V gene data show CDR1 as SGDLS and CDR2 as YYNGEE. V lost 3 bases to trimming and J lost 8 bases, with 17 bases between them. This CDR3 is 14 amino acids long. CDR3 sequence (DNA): TGTGCCAGCAGCGCCCAACAGGGTTCGGCCGGCTACACCTTC. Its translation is CASSAQQGSAGYTF.